One sample yielded the 23 T cell receptor beta chains listed below, sequenced in a study of Graves' ophthalmopathy and Graves' hyperthyroidism. The authors amplified TCR beta CDR3 regions from RNA transcripts. Second-round multiplex PCR came after first-round RT-PCR with HTBI primers. Each CDR3 protein is one row after TCRdb ran MiXCR on the multiplex PCR reads. The profile shows over a million distinct CDR3 sequences, roughly two fifths of them singletons. Sequences were obtained from peripheral blood or thyroid tissue (not recorded which). Receptor source: an adult man with Graves' hyperthyroidism.

Notes on this clonotype: A single base separates this from a much larger clone, so it may be a read error. The chain carries TRBV20-1 and TRBJ1-2; 9 bases align to TRBD1. This CDR3 has 13 amino acids. The germline V gene encodes CDR1 DFQATT and CDR2 SNEGSKA (reference sequence). V was clipped by 5 bases and J by 4 bases; unmatched bases: 5. The CDR3, as DNA: TGCAGTGCTCGGACAGGGGAGACCTATGGCTACACCTTC. Translated, it gives CSARTGETYGYTF.

This clonotype was seen ten or more times. The rearrangement links TRBV13 to TRBJ1-2; TRBD1 matches 9 bases. This CDR3 contains 14 residues. J was trimmed by 7 bases and V by 4 bases; bases with no gene match: 7. Germline V gene data show CDR1 as PRHDT and CDR2 as FYEKMQ (reference sequence). The CDR3 sequence: CASSSGQGHGGYTF. CDR3 in DNA: TGTGCCAGCAGCTCGGGACAGGGACATGGTGGCTACACCTTC.

The chain uses TRBV29-1 and TRBJ1-1; no clear D gene. Trimming pared 5 bases from V and 0 bases from J, leaving 10 bases between. The CDR3 runs 13 residues. Per the germline V gene, CDR1 is SQVTM and CDR2 is ANQGSEA. The CDR3 coding sequence is TGCAGCGTTAAGGGTTGGATGAACACTGAAGCTTTCTTT. It translates to CSVKGWMNTEAFF.

The chain couples TRBV7-9 to TRBJ2-7; no reliable D call. CDR3 length: 15 residues. Germline loops: CDR1 SEHNR, CDR2 FQNEAQ (reference sequence). Trimming stripped 2 bases from V and 4 bases from J, with 15 bases between. In DNA form, the CDR3 reads TGTGCCAGCAGCTTAAGTTCTCTCGAATCATACGAGCAGTACTTC. The encoded protein is CASSLSSLESYEQYF.

This chain connects TRBV6-1 to TRBJ2-5, with D perhaps given as TRBD1 or TRBD2 (5 bases each). The tail of the sequence fits TRBJ2-7 better, so the J call may be wrong. From germline, CDR1 is MNHNS and CDR2 SASEGT. There are 12 residues in the CDR3. Here the CDR3 reads CASVGDSYEQYF. The CDR3 DNA is TGTGCCAGCGTGGGGGACTCCTACGAGCAGTACTTC.

This clonotype has only one observation. The chain is built from TRBV10-3 and TRBJ2-3; D is unclear. Deletions cut 10 bases from V and 4 bases from J, with 9 bases between. The CDR3 sequence is 11 residues long. The germline gives CDR1 ENHRY, CDR2 SYGVKD. As DNA, the CDR3 is TGTGCCACCGCGACGGCAGATACGCAGTATTTT. Its protein product is CATATADTQYF.

As to this clonotype: A much bigger clone sits one base away, suggesting this may be a read error. The chain has TRBV9 and TRBJ1-4; D possibly corresponds to TRBD1 (5 bases). Germline V gene sequence: CDR1 SGDLS, CDR2 YYNGEE. The CDR3 sequence is 12 residues long. The CDR3 bases are TGTGCCAGCTCCCAGGGTAATGGAAAACTGTTTTTT. The encoded protein is CASSQGNGKLFF. Drawing the rest from reference TRBV9 and TRBJ1-4, the complete variable domain is DSGVTQTPKHLITATGQRVTLRCSPRSGDLSVYWYQQSLDQGLQFLIQYYNGEERAKGNILERFSAQQFPDLHSELNLSSLELGDSALYFCASSQGNGKLFFGSGTQLSVL.

At least ten counts were recorded for this clonotype. The J gene is TRBJ2-7, the V gene TRBV7-9; a possible D gene is TRBD2 (5 bases). With 2 bases removed from V and 5 bases from J, the gap between germline ends came to 13 bases. Germline CDR1 reads SEHNR; CDR2 reads FQNEAQ (reference sequence). The length of the CDR3 is 14 residues. DNA for the CDR3: TGTGCCAGCAGCTTATGGCGGGTAGAGGACGAGCAGTACTTC. This codes for CASSLWRVEDEQYF.

This chain uses TRBV4-1 with TRBJ1-2; no reliable D call. Trimming left V 0 bases short and J 0 bases short, with 8 bases between. The V gene's germline CDR1 is MGHRA and CDR2 YSYEKL. The CDR3 runs 15 residues. CDR3: CASSQDGEANYGYTF. The CDR3 DNA follows: TGCGCCAGCAGCCAAGATGGGGAAGCTAACTATGGCTACACCTTC.

This clonotype was picked up a small number of times. The genes are TRBV11-2 and TRBJ1-2; 7 bases fit TRBD1. This CDR3 contains 15 residues. CDR1 is SGHAT, CDR2 FQNNGV, per germline. Trimming at V came to 5 bases and at J to 6 bases, leaving 12 bases not matched to a gene. The chain's CDR3 is CASSLLARGQDGYTF. Written as DNA, the CDR3 is TGTGCCAGCAGCCTTCTCGCGAGGGGGCAAGATGGCTACACCTTC.

The rearrangement links TRBV7-2 to TRBJ2-7, with TRBD2 identical over 7 bases. The J call may not be correct, given that the DNA end is closer to TRBJ2-5. The CDR3 is made up of 15 amino acids. CDR1 SGHTA and CDR2 FQGNSA come from the germline V gene. The chain's CDR3 is CASSSTSLGAETQYF. CDR3 nucleotides: TGTGCCAGCAGCTCGACTAGCCTGGGAGCTGAGACCCAGTACTTC.

The CDR3 protein is CASSLVANQPYEQYF. In DNA, the CDR3 is TGTGCCAGCAGCTTGGTAGCGAACCAACCCTACGAGCAGTACTTC. The chain recombines TRBV5-5 with TRBJ2-7; tentatively, D is TRBD2 (5 bases). V lost 0 bases and J lost 2, with 12 bases in between. This CDR3 is 15 amino acids long. Germline V gene lookup returns CDR1 SGHKS and CDR2 YYEKEE (reference sequence).

This clonotype was seen many times. The chain recombines TRBV9 with TRBJ1-4; D unclear. This CDR3 has 12 amino acids. Trimming left V 0 bases short and J 8 bases short, with 5 bases between. Germline V gene sequence: CDR1 SGDLS, CDR2 YYNGEE. The CDR3 DNA reads TGTGCCAGCAGCGTAGAGGGCGAAAAACTGTTTTTT. Protein sequence: CASSVEGEKLFF.

There are many counts of this clonotype. The genes are TRBV9 and TRBJ2-7, with TRBD1 as a possible D gene (8 bases). The CDR3 spans 14 residues. V lost 4 bases and J 6 bases, leaving 17 bases between the germline ends. Germline V CDR1 and CDR2: SGDLS, YYNGEE. The CDR3 coding sequence is TGTGCCAGCAGCCCAGGGGGCAGGGAGGGCGAGCAGTACTTC. Protein: CASSPGGREGEQYF.

As concerns this clonotype: This CDR3 is missing its conserved last phenylalanine or tryptophan, likely due to a read error. The limits of the CDR3 on the DNA are not certain, so only TCRdb's listed CDR3 is given. The CDR3: CSARGHSY. The genes are TRBV20-1 and TRBJ2-7. The CDR3 spans 8 residues, counting both ends. The germline V gene has CDR1 DFQATT and CDR2 SNEGSKA (reference sequence).

The chain uses TRBV7-9 and TRBJ2-5, with 14 positions matching TRBD2. The V gene's germline CDR1 is SEHNR and CDR2 FQNEAQ (reference sequence). The CDR3 is 20 amino acids. V lost 4 bases and J lost 1; bases outside the gene matches: 14. CDR3 coding DNA: TGTGCCAGCAGCTCAACAGCCGGGACTAGCGGGAGATGGGGCCAAGAGACCCAGTACTTC. Residues: CASSSTAGTSGRWGQETQYF.

V gene TRBV25-1 combines with J gene TRBJ2-1; D remains ambiguous. The CDR3 covers 15 residues. Germline CDR1 is MGHDK and CDR2 is SYGVNS. The V gene lost 6 bases and the J gene lost 0 bases, with 12 bases spanning the gap. CDR3 in DNA: TGTGCCAGCAGGGAGTGGGGTTCCTCCTACAATGAGCAGTTCTTC. This translates into CASREWGSSYNEQFF. Full variable domain (rest looked up from reference TRBV25-1 and TRBJ2-1): EADIYQTPRYLVIGTGKKITLECSQTMGHDKMYWYQQDPGMELHLIHYSYGVNSTEKGDLSSESTVSRIRTEHFPLTLESARPSHTSQYLCASREWGSSYNEQFFGPGTRLTVL.

This sequence joins TRBV10-3 and TRBJ2-6; TRBD1 aligns across 7 bases. The CDR3 has 16 residues. Per the germline V gene, CDR1 is ENHRY and CDR2 is SYGVKD. Unmatched junction bases numbered 3, after V lost 4 bases and J lost 0 bases. In DNA form, the CDR3 reads TGTGCCATCAGTGGGGACAGCACCTCTGGGGCCAACGTCCTGACTTTC. Translating gives CAISGDSTSGANVLTF.

This clonotype was seen repeatedly, ten times or more. The chain links TRBV6-6 to TRBJ1-6; 7 bases line up with TRBD1. CDR1 and CDR2 (germline): MNHNY, SVGAGI (reference sequence). V shed 11 bases, J shed 9 bases, and the junction held 16 bases outside the gene matches. The CDR3 sequence is 15 residues long. CDR3 sequence (DNA): TGTGCCTCATCTCAGGGGGGAATTGGAACTTCACCCCTCCACTTT. This translates into CASSQGGIGTSPLHF.

This chain links TRBV10-2 with TRBJ2-3, with a tentative D call TRBD1 (5 bases). The CDR3 totals 16 residues. The germline gives CDR1 WSHSY, CDR2 SAAADI. V was cut by 0 bases and J by 0 bases, with 10 bases left in between. The chain's CDR3 is CASSESTGYSTDTQYF. The CDR3 DNA is TGCGCCAGCAGTGAGTCCACAGGTTACAGCACAGATACGCAGTATTTT.

In this sample, this clonotype turned up a few times. The V call is TRBV6-2 or TRBV6-3, the J call TRBJ2-7; D gene ambiguous. Deletions cut 4 bases from V and 2 bases from J, with 21 bases between. Germline-derived CDR1 and CDR2 are MNHEY and SVGEGT. This CDR3 spans 17 amino acids. The CDR3 region has the DNA TGTGCCAGCAGTTCCTCTCATCAGATCCGCCTAACCTACGAGCAGTACTTC. Translating it yields CASSSSHQIRLTYEQYF.

This clonotype was counted ten times or more. The chain is built from TRBV6-5 and TRBJ1-6; 11 positions agree with TRBD1. This CDR3 spans 16 amino acids. J was trimmed by 7 bases and V by 6 bases; bases with no gene match: 8. Per germline, CDR1 MNHEY and CDR2 SVGAGI. DNA for the CDR3: TGTGCCAGCAGGGACAGGGGGCGCGTCGCCAATTCACCCCTCCACTTT. It codes for CASRDRGRVANSPLHF.

The chain combines TRBV25-1 with TRBJ1-2; 7 bases are shared with TRBD1. CDR3 length: 14 amino acids. V trimming: 4 bases; J trimming: 7 bases; junction bases outside the gene matches: 9. Per the germline V gene, CDR1 is MGHDK and CDR2 is SYGVNS. In DNA form, the CDR3 reads TGTGCCAGCAGTGGCGAGACAGGGAGAGGTGGCTACACCTTC. Residues: CASSGETGRGGYTF.